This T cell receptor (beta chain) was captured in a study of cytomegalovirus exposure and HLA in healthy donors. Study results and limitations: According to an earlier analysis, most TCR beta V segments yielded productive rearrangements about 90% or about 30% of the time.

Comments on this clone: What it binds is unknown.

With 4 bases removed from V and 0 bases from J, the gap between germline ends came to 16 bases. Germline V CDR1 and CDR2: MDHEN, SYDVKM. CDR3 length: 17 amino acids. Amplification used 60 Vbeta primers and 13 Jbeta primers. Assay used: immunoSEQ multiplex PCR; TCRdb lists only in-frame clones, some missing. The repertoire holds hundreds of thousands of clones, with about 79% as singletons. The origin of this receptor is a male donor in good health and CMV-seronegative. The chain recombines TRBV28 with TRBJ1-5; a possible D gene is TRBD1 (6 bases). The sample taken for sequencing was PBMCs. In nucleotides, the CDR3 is TGTGCCAGCAGTTCCCCGGGACACCCAAATAGCAATCAGCCCCAGCATTTT. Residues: CASSSPGHPNSNQPQHF. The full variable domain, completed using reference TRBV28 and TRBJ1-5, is DVKVTQSSRYLVKRTGEKVFLECVQDMDHENMFWYRQDPGLGLRLIYFSYDVKMKEKGDIPEGYSVSREKKERFSLILESASTNQTSMYLCASSSPGHPNSNQPQHFGDGTRLSIL.